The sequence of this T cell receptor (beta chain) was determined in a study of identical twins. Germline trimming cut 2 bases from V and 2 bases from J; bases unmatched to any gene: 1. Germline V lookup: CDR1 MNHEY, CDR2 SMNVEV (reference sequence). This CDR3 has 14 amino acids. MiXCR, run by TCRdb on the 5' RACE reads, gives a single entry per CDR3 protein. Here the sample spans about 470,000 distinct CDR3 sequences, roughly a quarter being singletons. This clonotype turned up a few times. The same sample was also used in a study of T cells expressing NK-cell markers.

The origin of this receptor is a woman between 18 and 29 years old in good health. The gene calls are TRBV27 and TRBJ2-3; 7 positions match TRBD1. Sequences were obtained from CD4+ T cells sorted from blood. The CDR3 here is CASSLRGLTDTQYF. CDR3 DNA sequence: TGTGCCAGCAGTTTAAGGGGGCTCACAGATACGCAGTATTTT.